These 30 T cell receptor beta chains came from one sample sequenced in a study of cytomegalovirus exposure and HLA in healthy donors. The study ran its PCR with 60 Vbeta and 13 Jbeta primers. Assay used: immunoSEQ multiplex PCR; TCRdb lists only in-frame clones, some missing. The table includes 40,000 to 45,000 clones, 50% to 55% detected once. Specimen: PBMCs. These receptor sequences come from a human donor in good health.

The table lists this clone with a few counts. The chain carries TRBV7-9 and TRBJ1-6; 7 bases are a match to TRBD1. The germline CDR1 and CDR2 sequences are SEHNR and FQNEAQ (reference sequence). V lost 10 bases and J lost 7; bases outside the gene matches: 10. CDR3 length: 14 amino acids. CDR3 loop: CAITPGQPNSPLHF. CDR3 bases: TGTGCCATCACACCGGGACAGCCGAATTCACCCCTCCACTTT.

The V and J genes are TRBV19 and TRBJ2-2; D call uncertain. The CDR3 spans 15 residues. Germline CDR1 is LNHDA and CDR2 is SQIVND (reference sequence). V lost 3 bases and J lost 5, with 13 bases in between. The CDR3 coding sequence is TGTGCCAGTAGTATCCCCCAGGTCCGGACCGGGGAGCTGTTTTTT. It codes for CASSIPQVRTGELFF.

The V gene is TRBV6-1, the J gene TRBJ1-5; D is uncertain. CDR3 length: 15 amino acids. With 0 bases removed from V and 8 bases from J, the gap between germline ends came to 14 bases. CDR1 is MNHNS, CDR2 SASEGT, per germline. CDR3 sequence (DNA): TGTGCCAGCAGTGAAGCCCGGCAGCGCCTTAAGCCCCAGCATTTT. It codes for CASSEARQRLKPQHF.

The V call is TRBV18, the J call TRBJ2-3; TRBD1 aligns across 7 bases. CDR1 and CDR2 from the germline V gene are KGHSH and LQKENI. The CDR3 loop spans 16 amino acids. The J segment lost 4 bases and the V segment lost 1 base, leaving 8 bases of the junction unmatched. The DNA for the CDR3 is TGTGCCAGCTCACCACAGACAGGGATAGGCGCAGATACGCAGTATTTT. It specifies CASSPQTGIGADTQYF. Supplemented by reference TRBV18 and TRBJ2-3, the full variable domain reads NAGVMQNPRHLVRRRGQEARLRCSPMKGHSHVYWYRQLPEEGLKFMVYLQKENIIDESGMPKERFSAEFPKEGPSILRIQQVVRGDSAAYFCASSPQTGIGADTQYFGPGTRLTVL.

The chain couples TRBV6-6 to TRBJ1-5; possible D gene TRBD1, 5 bases. This CDR3 spans 16 amino acids. Germline V gives CDR1 MNHNY, CDR2 SVGAGI (reference sequence). Trimming cost V 4 bases and J 0 bases, with 13 bases left between them. The CDR3 DNA reads TGTGCCAGCAGTTTGTTAAAGGGGTTTAGCAATCAGCCCCAGCATTTT. Its translation is CASSLLKGFSNQPQHF.

This rearrangement joins TRBV7-8 to TRBJ2-5, with a possible D match to TRBD1 (6 bases). V was pared by 8 bases and J by 5 bases, with 18 bases between. The length of the CDR3 is 14 residues. CDR1 SGHVS and CDR2 FQNEAQ come from the germline V gene. The CDR3: CASWKGVLWETQYF. As DNA, the CDR3 is TGTGCCAGCTGGAAGGGGGTGCTGTGGGAGACCCAGTACTTC.

This chain joins TRBV5-5 and TRBJ2-3; TRBD2 matches 9 bases. The CDR3 runs to 13 residues. J was trimmed by 3 bases and V by 7 bases; bases with no gene match: 3. Germline lookup yields CDR1 SGHKS and CDR2 YYEKEE (reference sequence). The CDR3: CASGAGGTDTQYF. The DNA of the CDR3 is TGTGCCAGCGGTGCGGGAGGGACAGATACGCAGTATTTT.

The chain carries TRBV6-5 and TRBJ2-1, with 7 bases that match TRBD1. The V gene's germline CDR1 is MNHEY and CDR2 SVGAGI. The CDR3 totals 15 residues. J lost 3 bases, V lost 5 bases, and 7 bases had no gene match. The CDR3 DNA is TGTGCCAGCAGTCGCATTACAGGGGTCTACAATGAGCAGTTCTTC. This sequence encodes CASSRITGVYNEQFF.

Only a few counts were recorded for this clone. This rearrangement joins TRBV29-1 to TRBJ1-1; D possibly corresponds to TRBD1 (6 bases). This CDR3 has 14 residues. The V end lost 6 bases, the J end lost 1 base, and 15 bases lay between the germline ends. The germline V gene has CDR1 SQVTM and CDR2 ANQGSEA. CDR3 DNA sequence: TGCAGCGTGGCGAACCTCAGGGGGAACACTGAAGCTTTCTTT. Translating gives CSVANLRGNTEAFF. Complete variable domain (other parts from reference TRBV29-1 and TRBJ1-1): SAVISQKPSRDICQRGTSLTIQCQVDSQVTMMFWYRQQPGQSLTLIATANQGSEATYESGFVIDKFPISRPNLTFSTLTVSNMSPEDSSIYLCSVANLRGNTEAFFGQGTRLTVV.

The chain joins TRBV5-1 to TRBJ2-1; 9 nucleotides match TRBD1. There are 15 residues in the CDR3. The V segment lost 7 bases and the J segment 6 bases; nucleotides outside the gene matches: 11. Germline CDR1 reads SGHRS; CDR2 reads YFSETQ. CDR3: CASFLGTGWGNEQFF. DNA for the CDR3: TGCGCCAGCTTCCTAGGGACAGGGTGGGGCAATGAGCAGTTCTTC.

This clone was detected a few times. The genes are TRBV5-1 and TRBJ2-5; the match to TRBD2 covers 8 bases. The junction had 7 bases not matched to a gene; V was cut back by 1 base and J by 2 bases. This CDR3 region has 16 residues. Germline V gives CDR1 SGHRS, CDR2 YFSETQ. In DNA, the CDR3 is TGCGCCAGCAGCTTGCGCGCGGGAGGACAGCAAGAGACCCAGTACTTC. Translated: CASSLRAGGQQETQYF.

This clone was recorded once. The V gene is TRBV7-9, the J gene TRBJ2-5; the D gene is possibly TRBD2 (5 bases). CDR1 SEHNR and CDR2 FQNEAQ come from the germline V gene (reference sequence). V was trimmed by 5 bases and J by 1 base, leaving 8 bases between them. The CDR3 runs to 13 residues. CDR3 sequence: CASSRGAQETQYF. In DNA form, the CDR3 reads TGTGCCAGCAGCCGGGGAGCCCAAGAGACCCAGTACTTC.

The rearrangement uses TRBV4-2 and TRBJ1-3; D is possibly TRBD1 (6 bases). This CDR3 has 18 amino acids. V lost 3 bases and J 0 bases, leaving 18 bases between the germline ends. From germline, CDR1 is LGHNA and CDR2 YNFKEQ. The CDR3 nucleotides are TGTGCCAGCAGCCATCAGCCCCGGACAGATTCCTCTGGAAACACCATATATTTT. As protein: CASSHQPRTDSSGNTIYF.

The chain carries TRBV7-6 and TRBJ2-7, with 8 bases fitting TRBD1. This CDR3 has 15 residues. Germline V gene sequence: CDR1 SGHVS, CDR2 FNYEAQ. V was pared by 1 base and J by 2 bases, with 4 bases of the junction left unmatched. Here the CDR3 DNA reads TGTGCCAGCAGCTTAGACCCACAGGGGGCCTACGAGCAGTACTTC. As protein: CASSLDPQGAYEQYF.

This clone was found a few times. CDR3 sequence reads: CARSWDSSYNEQFF. The CDR3 nucleotides read TGTGCCAGAAGCTGGGACAGCTCCTACAATGAGCAGTTCTTC. The J gene is TRBJ2-1, the V gene TRBV5-3; 7 bases fit TRBD1. TRBV5-3 is flagged as an ORF with uncertain function. The CDR3 has 14 residues. With 3 bases clipped from V and 0 bases from J, the junction kept 0 bases outside the gene matches.

This chain links TRBV7-2 with TRBJ1-1; TRBD1 is a possible D gene (5 bases). V was pared by 6 bases and J by 7 bases, with 15 bases between. The CDR3 is 13 residues long. Germline CDR1 is SGHTA and CDR2 is FQGNSA. CDR3: CASRQNLDSEAFF. Here the CDR3 DNA reads TGTGCCAGCAGGCAGAACCTCGACAGTGAAGCTTTCTTT.

V usage is TRBV4-1 and J usage is TRBJ2-2; D not resolved. V lost 7 bases, J lost 1 base, and 10 bases lay in between. The CDR3 totals 14 residues. CDR1 MGHRA and CDR2 YSYEKL come from the germline V gene. The CDR3 DNA sequence: TGCGCCAGCAATCCCCCCTGGAACACCGGGGAGCTGTTTTTT. Amino acids: CASNPPWNTGELFF.

The table lists this clone with a few counts. The chain has TRBV6-1 and TRBJ1-2; possibly TRBD1 for D (5 bases). CDR1 is MNHNS, CDR2 SASEGT, per germline. This CDR3 region has 14 residues. Trimming cost V 7 bases and J 7 bases, with 19 bases left between them. CDR3 loop: CASIEGGVAAGYTF. CDR3 DNA: TGTGCCAGCATCGAAGGAGGGGTGGCAGCTGGCTACACCTTC.

As for this clone: Germline and junction disagree at one end, which may indicate a read error. The chain joins TRBV6-5 to TRBJ1-1; 9 bases agree with TRBD1. The CDR3 runs 13 residues. Germline-derived CDR1 and CDR2 are MNHEY and SVGAGI. CDR3 nucleotide sequence: TGTGCCATCAGTGAGTTTTTGGACAGGGGAGCTTTCTTT. Translation: CAISEFLDRGAFF.

The V and J genes are TRBV11-2 and TRBJ2-7; 11 bases align to TRBD2. The CDR3 runs to 15 residues. J gave up 4 bases and V 4 bases, and 6 bases lay outside the gene matches. Germline V gene lookup returns CDR1 SGHAT and CDR2 FQNNGV. CDR3: CASSSTSGRGYEQYF. The DNA of the CDR3 is TGTGCCAGCAGCTCTACTAGCGGGAGAGGGTACGAGCAGTACTTC.

This rearrangement joins TRBV5-4 to TRBJ2-7, with 10 bases that match TRBD1. V lost 4 bases and J lost 7; bases outside the gene matches: 8. The CDR3 consists of 14 residues. Germline V lookup: CDR1 SGHNT, CDR2 YYREEE (reference sequence). CDR3 residues: CASSRDRGLVEQYF. The CDR3 nucleotides are TGTGCCAGCAGCAGGGACAGGGGATTGGTTGAGCAGTACTTC.

This chain joins TRBV18 and TRBJ1-5, with TRBD1 matching over 8 bases. Germline CDR1 is KGHSH and CDR2 is LQKENI. V was pared by 5 bases and J by 6 bases, with 3 bases of the junction left unmatched. The CDR3 is 13 residues long. The CDR3, as DNA: TGTGCCAGCTCATCAGACAGGGGTCAGCCCCAGCATTTT. Residues: CASSSDRGQPQHF.

The rearrangement links TRBV6-6 to TRBJ2-3; D is undetermined. Trimming removed 2 bases from V and 4 bases from J, with 7 bases in between. Looked up from germline, CDR1 is MNHNY and CDR2 is SVGAGI (reference sequence). CDR3 size: 13 residues. In DNA, the CDR3 is TGTGCCAGCAGTTACCGAGGCGCAGATACGCAGTATTTT. Translation gives CASSYRGADTQYF.

The V and J genes are TRBV7-3 and TRBJ1-4, with TRBD1 as a possible D gene (5 bases). The length of the CDR3 is 15 residues. V lost 5 bases and J lost 8, with 18 bases in between. CDR1 is SGHTA, CDR2 FQGTGA, per germline. The CDR3, as DNA: TGTGCCAGCAGCGTGCAGGGCCTTAAAAACGAAAAACTGTTTTTT. Its protein product is CASSVQGLKNEKLFF. Looking up the rest from reference TRBV7-3 and TRBJ1-4 gives the full variable domain: GAGVSQTPSNKVTEKGKYVELRCDPISGHTALYWYRQSLGQGPEFLIYFQGTGAADDSGLPNDRFFAVRPEGSVSTLKIQRTERGDSAVYLCASSVQGLKNEKLFFGSGTQLSVL.

This rearrangement joins TRBV6-5 to TRBJ1-2, with D perhaps TRBD1 (5 bases). V lost 5 bases, J lost 6 bases, and 19 bases lay in between. Germline V gene lookup returns CDR1 MNHEY and CDR2 SVGAGI. CDR3 length equals 15 residues. This CDR3 is CASSLSNRRIDGYTF. The CDR3 DNA sequence: TGTGCCAGCAGTCTTTCCAACAGGCGAATAGATGGCTACACCTTC.

This clone was seen a few times. The CDR3 loop reads CASSSQQFSYEQYF. As DNA, the CDR3 is TGCGCCAGCAGCAGCCAACAGTTTTCCTACGAGCAGTACTTC. The chain recombines TRBV4-1 with TRBJ2-7; D gene uncertain. The CDR3 runs 14 residues. The V gene lost 5 bases and the J gene lost 1 base, with 12 bases spanning the gap. Germline V gives CDR1 MGHRA, CDR2 YSYEKL.

This clone was observed a handful of times. This chain connects TRBV7-3 to TRBJ2-6; no firm D call. V dropped 1 base and J dropped 0 bases, with 13 bases sitting between them. Germline-derived CDR1 and CDR2 are SGHTA and FQGTGA. The CDR3 loop spans 18 amino acids. The CDR3 DNA reads TGTGCCAGCAGCTTAAGAGGCACGGCTAGCTCTGGGGCCAACGTCCTGACTTTC. Its translation is CASSLRGTASSGANVLTF.

The gene calls are TRBV15 and TRBJ1-1; unclear D gene. CDR3 length equals 15 residues. Trimming cost V 10 bases and J 6 bases, with 24 bases left between them. Germline values: CDR1 LNHNV, CDR2 YYDKDF (reference sequence). The DNA of the CDR3 is TGTGCCAGTAGCAGAGAGAGCACGGGAGGGTCTGAAGCTTTCTTT. It translates to CASSRESTGGSEAFF.

The chain uses TRBV18 and TRBJ1-5, with D unclear. Trimming stripped 1 base from V and 0 bases from J, with 7 bases between. Per germline, CDR1 KGHSH and CDR2 LQKENI. The length of the CDR3 is 15 residues. CDR3: CASSPQQNSNQPQHF. DNA of the CDR3: TGTGCCAGCTCACCACAGCAAAATAGCAATCAGCCCCAGCATTTT.

The V call is TRBV7-2, the J call TRBJ2-7; 11 nucleotides align to TRBD2. The germline CDR1 and CDR2 sequences are SGHTA and FQGNSA. The ends lost 2 bases at V and 1 base at J; junction bases unmatched: 10. The CDR3 covers 18 residues. CDR3 DNA sequence: TGTGCCAGCAGCTTAAAGATGCGAGGGACTAGCGGATCCTACGAGCAGTACTTC. Translating it yields CASSLKMRGTSGSYEQYF.